Sequencing of this T cell receptor beta chain was carried out in a study of cytomegalovirus exposure and HLA in healthy donors (dated by TCRdb to about 2017). General notes on the study: According to a later analysis, one platform produced both the roughly 120 validation repertoires and the roughly 640 repertoires of the first cohort. The study was designed to test whether signatures of past pathogen exposure could be identified by cataloging public T cell receptors. High-throughput TCR immunosequencing, statistical association of individual TCRs with disease status, and machine learning were combined to predict cytomegalovirus infection status. Besides the first cohort of hundreds of subjects, a separate validation cohort made up of roughly 120 different subjects was used. Overall study results and their limits: In both the original and validation cohorts, the classifier was reported to diagnose cytomegalovirus status with high specificity and sensitivity. A later analysis lacked HLA typing for the validation cohort, so it scored co-occurrence in that cohort across all 110 or so repertoires. Most TCR sequences were seen in very few donors, while some public TCRs were found in many individuals. The study gave a list of about 160 TCR beta chains associated with cytomegalovirus. Of the cluster scores, approximately 94% were above 0 in a later analysis, which found that TCRs clustered in the first cohort also tended to co-occur in the 120 or so validation repertoires. The authors suggested that the approach could potentially be extended to other disease states and immunological phenotypes. Three of the identified cytomegalovirus-associated TCR beta chains were confirmed in vitro to be specific for cytomegalovirus antigens.

Donors formed part of the validation cohort, which comprised over a hundred subjects and was distinct from the first cohort of 670 or so subjects. The germline V gene encodes CDR1 LNHDA and CDR2 SQIVND (reference sequence). V sheds 11 bases and J sheds 0 bases, leaving 13 bases between their ends. The CDR3 spans 13 residues, from the cysteine through the phenylalanine. Only the CDR3 DNA is retained, 39 bases long and in frame from the first base. The library was made by the immunoSEQ multiplex PCR assay. The source study handled its data this way. A statistical classification framework was developed to diagnose cytomegalovirus status using the catalog of TCR beta chain sequences. TCRdb obtained this table from immuneACCESS and retained in-frame rearrangements with V and J assigned. These tables miss some clones; where compared with another copy, unresolved V genes account for less than half of the shortfall, and the remainder is unexplained. For V, J and clone size, that table is used; D and trimming come from the DNA. The sample has about 200,000 clones on record, roughly 80% of them singletons. The ten top clones hold 4.5% to 7% of the sample.

For this clone: Its antigen is not yet known. Base qualities were left out, and no much larger clone turns up one base away.

The sequence joins TRBV19 to TRBJ1-1, with TRBD1 perhaps the D gene, on 5 matching bases. This sequence was found in a woman between 18 and 29 years old in good health and CMV-seronegative. The sequencing sample was made of PBMCs. CDR3 protein: CAGWGPLNTEAFF. The DNA reads as follows: TGTGCCGGGTGGGGACCATTGAACACTGAAGCTTTCTTT. Joined to the reference TRBV19 and TRBJ1-1 proteins, this CDR3 gives the full variable domain: DGGITQSPKYLFRKEGQNVTLSCEQNLNHDAMYWYRQDPGQGLRLIYYSQIVNDFQKGDIAEGYSVSREKKESFPLTVTSAQKNPTAFYLCAGWGPLNTEAFFGQGTRLTVV.